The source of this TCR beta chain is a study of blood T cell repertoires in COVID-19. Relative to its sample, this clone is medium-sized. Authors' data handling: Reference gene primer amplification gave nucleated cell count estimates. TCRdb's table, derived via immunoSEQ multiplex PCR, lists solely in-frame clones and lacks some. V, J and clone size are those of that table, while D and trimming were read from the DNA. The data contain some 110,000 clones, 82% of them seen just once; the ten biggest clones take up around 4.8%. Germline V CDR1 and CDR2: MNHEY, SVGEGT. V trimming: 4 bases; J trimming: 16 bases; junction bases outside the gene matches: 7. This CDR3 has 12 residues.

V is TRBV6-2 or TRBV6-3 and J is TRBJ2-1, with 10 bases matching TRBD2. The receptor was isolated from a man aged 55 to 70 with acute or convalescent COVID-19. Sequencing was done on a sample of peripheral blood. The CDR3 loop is CASSWTGTSDFF. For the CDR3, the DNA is TGTGCCAGCAGTTGGACCGGGACTAGCGACTTCTTC.